This T cell receptor (beta chain) stems from a study of T cells after yellow fever vaccination. The CDR3 sequence is 15 residues long. Trimming took off 1 base at V and 6 bases at J, with 10 bases between the two ends. Germline V lookup: CDR1 SGHTA, CDR2 FQGNSA. Study results and caveats: Post-booster reappearance was seen for most primary-vaccination clones (roughly 96% CD4, around 91% CD8).

TCRdb recomputed calls from the 5' RACE reads with MiXCR, one row per CDR3 protein. The table includes 550,000 to 750,000 distinct CDR3 sequences, roughly 13% detected once. Points on this clonotype: Its antigen is not identified.

The material was PBMCs, obtained on the day of the yellow fever booster vaccination. This receptor was identified in a man aged 30 to 39 who received the YFV17D yellow fever vaccine. The rearrangement uses TRBV7-2 and TRBJ1-6; D remains unclear. This CDR3 is CASSLDSGSNSPLHF. The CDR3 DNA follows: TGTGCCAGCAGCTTAGATTCGGGGAGTAATTCACCCCTCCACTTT.